This record covers a single TCR beta chain. Its target is unknown. The ends were cut back, 0 bases at V and 3 bases at J, with 3 bases in the middle. CDR1 is ENHRY and CDR2 is SYGVKD in the germline V gene. The CDR3 is made up of 13 amino acids. The sample's time point: newly diagnosed GD, antithyroid drugs for less than 3 months. From PBMCs, RNA was extracted and then used to make the TCR library. According to the study, TCR beta libraries were built with iRepertoire HTBI primers and CDR3-region Arm-PCR. TCRdb reprocessed the multiplex PCR reads via MiXCR and lists one record per CDR3 protein. This table has roughly 510,000 distinct CDR3 sequences, about 16% appearing once. This sample was taken from a study of regulatory T cells in long-lasting Graves disease. Findings of the study overall: Persistent Graves' patients had lower TCR diversity than newly diagnosed ones.

This sample was shared with a second study, whose subject was T cells in Graves' hyperthyroidism and ophthalmopathy.

This TCR was recovered from a man aged 18 to 30 with Graves disease. The chain combines TRBV10-3 with TRBJ1-5; D gene unclear. The material sequenced was peripheral blood mononuclear cells (PBMCs), taken at new diagnosis, from a patient treated with antithyroid drugs. CDR3 sequence: CAISESTNQPQHF. Written as DNA, the CDR3 is TGTGCCATCAGTGAGTCGACCAATCAGCCCCAGCATTTT.